One and the same sample provided the 32 T cell receptor beta chains below, sequenced in a study of technical replicates of blood from a few donors. TCRdb's copy holds only in-frame clones and misses some; the assay was immunoSEQ multiplex PCR. Of fewer than 100,000 clones listed, 75% to 95% were seen once; the top ten hold 0.27%. The sequencing sample was made of T cells isolated from PBMCs. Receptors were obtained from a human donor in good health.

The J gene is TRBJ1-4, the V gene TRBV9, with D possibly TRBD1 on 6 matching bases. Germline V gives CDR1 SGDLS, CDR2 YYNGEE. The V end was cut by 4 bases, the J end by 14 bases, with 18 bases between. This CDR3 spans 13 amino acids. CDR3 nucleotides: TGTGCCAGCAGCTCCGGGGTTCAGGGGATGCTGTTTTTT. Its translation is CASSSGVQGMLFF.

The chain has TRBV11-2 and TRBJ2-1, with D perhaps TRBD2 (6 bases). CDR1 is SGHAT, CDR2 FQNNGV, per germline. V lost 5 bases, J lost 9 bases, and 17 bases lay in between. The CDR3 is 14 residues long. The CDR3 loop is CASSIAPGVIEQFF. The DNA of the CDR3 is TGTGCCAGCAGCATAGCTCCGGGAGTCATTGAGCAGTTCTTC.

A single count supports this clone. The rearrangement uses TRBV21-1 and TRBJ2-7; the table calls TRBD1, which could not be checked here. TRBV21-1 is a pseudogene locus. There are 17 residues in the CDR3. CDR3 residues: CASSFHYRGLSSYEQYF. The CDR3 nucleotides read TGTGCCAGCAGCTTCCACTACAGGGGGCTGAGCTCCTACGAGCAGTACTTC.

The count of this clone is one. CDR3 sequence: CATRGAGDTEAFF. The CDR3 DNA reads TGTGCCACCCGGGGAGCAGGGGACACTGAAGCTTTCTTT. V usage is TRBV10-3 and J usage is TRBJ1-1; TRBD1 might be the D (6 bases). Germline loops: CDR1 ENHRY, CDR2 SYGVKD. V was trimmed by 10 bases and J by 3 bases, leaving 15 bases between them. The CDR3 consists of 13 residues.

As DNA, the CDR3 is TGTGCCAGCAGCCTTCTGACAGGGGTCTACGAGCAGTACTTC. Its protein product is CASSLLTGVYEQYF. The chain joins TRBV11-2 to TRBJ2-7; the match to TRBD1 covers 8 bases. V lost 5 bases and J lost 3; bases outside the gene matches: 6. CDR3 length equals 14 residues. From germline, CDR1 is SGHAT and CDR2 FQNNGV. Filled out from reference TRBV11-2 and TRBJ2-7, the complete variable domain reads EAGVAQSPRYKIIEKRQSVAFWCNPISGHATLYWYQQILGQGPKLLIQFQNNGVVDDSQLPKDRFSAERLKGVDSTLKIQPAKLEDSAVYLCASSLLTGVYEQYFGPGTRLTVT.

This chain links TRBV11-2 with TRBJ1-1; the D is unclear. Germline V gene lookup returns CDR1 SGHAT and CDR2 FQNNGV. Trimming pared 0 bases from V and 5 bases from J, leaving 13 bases between. The CDR3 is 15 amino acids. The CDR3 DNA reads TGTGCCAGCAGCTTAGAGGGAATACTAGGGACTGAAGCTTTCTTT. Protein sequence: CASSLEGILGTEAFF.

The V call is TRBV19, the J call TRBJ1-3; 9 bases match TRBD1. Per the germline V gene, CDR1 is LNHDA and CDR2 is SQIVND (reference sequence). The CDR3 length is 14 residues. Trimming removed 6 bases from V and 0 bases from J; junction bases left unmatched: 0. Here the CDR3 reads CASRDRGSGNTIYF. For the CDR3, the DNA is TGTGCCAGTAGGGACAGGGGCTCTGGAAACACCATATATTTT.

This rearrangement joins TRBV20-1 to TRBJ2-1; D not certain. The CDR3 consists of 9 residues. Germline lookup yields CDR1 DFQATT and CDR2 SNEGSKA (reference sequence). The V and J ends lost 4 bases and 12 bases respectively, with 7 bases between them. For the CDR3, the DNA is TGCAGTGCTACCTCGGGGCAGTTCTTC. This encodes CSATSGQFF.

This chain joins TRBV7-9 and TRBJ2-7, with 9 bases aligning to TRBD2. CDR3 length: 14 residues. V lost 6 bases, J lost 0 bases, and 3 bases stayed unmatched. CDR1 and CDR2 from the germline V gene are SEHNR and FQNEAQ (reference sequence). CDR3 in DNA: TGTGCCAGCAGGGCGGGGGGGAGCTCCTACGAGCAGTACTTC. This encodes CASRAGGSSYEQYF.

The rearrangement joins TRBV29-1 to TRBJ2-5, with 8 bases identical to TRBD2. V dropped 4 bases and J dropped 3; count of bases not matched to a gene: 10. The CDR3 runs 15 residues. Germline V lookup: CDR1 SQVTM, CDR2 ANQGSEA. DNA of the CDR3: TGCAGCGTTGTGTCCAGCGGGGGATCAAAAGAGACCCAGTACTTC. Its protein is CSVVSSGGSKETQYF.

This clone appeared a few times. The chain combines TRBV2 with TRBJ1-2; 7 nucleotides line up with TRBD1. The V gene end was trimmed by 11 bases and the J gene end by 4 bases; junction bases not matched to a gene: 7. The CDR3 is 12 amino acids. Germline loops: CDR1 SNHLY, CDR2 FYNNEI. CDR3 sequence reads: CAGTGDGYGYTF. CDR3 DNA sequence: TGTGCCGGTACAGGGGATGGCTATGGCTACACCTTC.

The chain links TRBV10-3 to TRBJ2-2, with D possibly matching TRBD1 (5 bases). Germline lookup yields CDR1 ENHRY and CDR2 SYGVKD. Trimming took 10 bases from V and 7 from J, leaving 10 bases between them. The CDR3 is 11 residues long. The CDR3 is CATSGFGELFF. The CDR3 region has the DNA TGTGCCACCTCAGGGTTCGGGGAGCTGTTTTTT.

The gene calls are TRBV12-5 and TRBJ2-3; D gene unclear. Germline values: CDR1 LGHNT, CDR2 FRNRAP. CDR3 length equals 13 residues. V lost 2 bases and J lost 5, with 8 bases in between. CDR3 DNA sequence: TGTGCTAGTGGTTTGCGACTCAAAGATACGCAGTATTTT. Translating gives CASGLRLKDTQYF.

The chain employs TRBV9 and TRBJ2-1, with D possibly TRBD1 on 6 matching bases. Germline-derived CDR1 and CDR2 are SGDLS and YYNGEE. The CDR3 is 15 residues long. Between the trimmed V and J ends, which lost 4 bases and 7 bases, there was a span of 18 bases. The CDR3 spells CASSIRDNWGNEQFF. The CDR3 DNA reads as TGTGCCAGCAGCATCAGGGACAATTGGGGGAATGAGCAGTTCTTC.

DNA of the CDR3: TGTGCCAGCAGTTTTTCGGTCGGGACAGGGGGGAACTATGGCTACACCTTC. It codes for CASSFSVGTGGNYGYTF. The V gene is TRBV28, the J gene TRBJ1-2; 11 bases align to TRBD1. Per germline, CDR1 MDHEN and CDR2 SYDVKM. The CDR3 spans 17 residues. Trimming removed 3 bases from V and 2 bases from J; junction bases left unmatched: 8.

CDR3 DNA sequence: TGTGCCAGCCAAACCGGGACAGGGAGCTCCTACGAGCAGTACTTC. This sequence encodes CASQTGTGSSYEQYF. The chain uses TRBV9 and TRBJ2-7; 9 nucleotides agree with TRBD1. Per germline, CDR1 SGDLS and CDR2 YYNGEE. The CDR3 spans 15 residues. The V and J ends lost 7 bases and 0 bases, in that order; junction bases with no gene match: 8. Together with reference TRBV9 and TRBJ2-7, the CDR3 gives the full variable domain: DSGVTQTPKHLITATGQRVTLRCSPRSGDLSVYWYQQSLDQGLQFLIQYYNGEERAKGNILERFSAQQFPDLHSELNLSSLELGDSALYFCASQTGTGSSYEQYFGPGTRLTVT.

This clone occurred once. The chain carries TRBV27 and TRBJ2-2, with TRBD2 matching 7 bases. The CDR3 is 16 residues long. V gave up 2 bases and J gave up 0 bases; unmatched junction bases: 3. The germline CDR1 and CDR2 sequences are MNHEY and SMNVEV (reference sequence). The CDR3, as DNA: TGTGCCAGCAGTTTAACGCTAGCGGCGAACACCGGGGAGCTGTTTTTT. The encoded protein is CASSLTLAANTGELFF.

The CDR3 loop is CASSSGLAVTDTQYF. Written as DNA, the CDR3 is TGTGCCAGCAGCTCGGGACTAGCGGTCACAGATACGCAGTATTTT. The chain uses TRBV27 and TRBJ2-3; 11 bases line up with TRBD2. CDR3 size: 15 residues. Germline CDR1 MNHEY, CDR2 SMNVEV (reference sequence). V was pared by 6 bases and J by 2 bases, with 4 bases of the junction left unmatched.

The rearrangement joins TRBV27 to TRBJ1-2; TRBD1 matches 9 bases. J lost 5 bases, V lost 4 bases, and 5 bases had no gene match. This CDR3 is 14 amino acids long. CDR1 is MNHEY and CDR2 is SMNVEV in the germline V gene (reference sequence). CDR3 sequence (DNA): TGTGCCAGCAGTTCGACAGGGGGGGCGTATGGCTACACCTTC. Protein: CASSSTGGAYGYTF.

CDR3 coding DNA: TGTGCCAGCACCCCTCCGGGACTAGCGGGGGGGGGTTGGGAGACCCAGTACTTC. It specifies CASTPPGLAGGGWETQYF. The V and J genes are TRBV11-2 and TRBJ2-5; TRBD2 matches at 16 bases. CDR1 is SGHAT and CDR2 is FQNNGV in the germline V gene. There are 18 residues in the CDR3. V dropped 7 bases and J dropped 5; count of bases not matched to a gene: 13.

The V gene is TRBV7-2, the J gene TRBJ2-1, with 11 positions matching TRBD2. Trimming at V came to 0 bases and at J to 3 bases, leaving 16 bases not matched to a gene. From germline, CDR1 is SGHTA and CDR2 FQGNSA. The CDR3 extends over 21 amino acids. This CDR3 is CASSLAPVAGGRWVNYNEQFF. The CDR3 coding sequence is TGTGCCAGCAGCTTAGCCCCTGTAGCGGGAGGGCGCTGGGTCAACTACAATGAGCAGTTCTTC.

This clone appeared a single time. The V call is TRBV6-1, the J call TRBJ2-1, with TRBD2 identical over 12 bases. CDR3 length: 14 amino acids. V lost 8 bases and J lost 9; bases outside the gene matches: 8. The V gene's germline CDR1 is MNHNS and CDR2 SASEGT. The CDR3: CASYPSGGASEQFF. CDR3 sequence (DNA): TGTGCCAGCTATCCTAGCGGGGGGGCAAGTGAGCAGTTCTTC.

The V gene is TRBV27, the J gene TRBJ2-3, with TRBD2 identical over 7 bases. Germline V gives CDR1 MNHEY, CDR2 SMNVEV (reference sequence). V was clipped by 3 bases and J by 2 bases; unmatched bases: 11. This CDR3 is 17 amino acids long. The CDR3 DNA reads as TGTGCCAGCAGTTTCGTCTCCCTAGCGGACTCCACAGATACGCAGTATTTT. Amino acids: CASSFVSLADSTDTQYF.

V is TRBV6-6 and J is TRBJ2-1; D may be TRBD2 (6 bases). There are 12 residues in the CDR3. Germline V gene lookup returns CDR1 MNHNY and CDR2 SVGAGI (reference sequence). V was pared by 5 bases and J by 11 bases, with 13 bases between. The CDR3 protein is CASSRDSKKQFF. The CDR3 nucleotides are TGTGCCAGCAGTCGGGACTCGAAAAAGCAGTTCTTC.

This chain links TRBV5-1 with TRBJ2-5; 9 positions agree with TRBD2. Germline lookup yields CDR1 SGHRS and CDR2 YFSETQ. The CDR3 sequence is 16 residues long. Unmatched junction bases numbered 10, after V lost 4 bases and J lost 3 bases. CDR3 DNA: TGCGCCAGCAGCCCCCGGGGGACTAGCATTGAAGAGACCCAGTACTTC. Protein: CASSPRGTSIEETQYF.

There are a few counts of this clone. The chain has TRBV29-1 and TRBJ2-6; 7 bases map to TRBD1. Trimming cost V 4 bases and J 2 bases; bases outside gene matches: 5. The length of the CDR3 is 15 residues. CDR1 is SQVTM and CDR2 is ANQGSEA in the germline V gene. CDR3 in amino acids: CSVVGQGAGANVLTF. The CDR3 nucleotides are TGCAGCGTTGTTGGTCAGGGGGCTGGGGCCAACGTCCTGACTTTC.

The chain uses TRBV9 and TRBJ2-7; no clear D. CDR1 is SGDLS, CDR2 YYNGEE, per germline. The CDR3 length is 14 residues. V was clipped by 3 bases and J by 2 bases, with 12 bases between them. CDR3 protein: CASSAHGTAYEQYF. Written as DNA, the CDR3 is TGTGCCAGCAGCGCTCACGGTACGGCCTACGAGCAGTACTTC.

The J gene is TRBJ1-5, the V gene TRBV25-1; the D is unclear. Trimming removed 6 bases at V and 4 bases at J, with 16 bases between. CDR3 size: 15 residues. Germline values: CDR1 MGHDK, CDR2 SYGVNS. The CDR3 region has the DNA TGTGCCAGCAGGGCGGCCGGAGGGTGGAATCAGCCCCAGCATTTT. It translates to CASRAAGGWNQPQHF.

The V gene is TRBV7-9, the J gene TRBJ1-5; TRBD1 agrees at 9 bases. CDR3 length equals 18 residues. V was clipped by 5 bases and J by 7 bases; unmatched bases: 18. CDR1 SEHNR and CDR2 FQNEAQ come from the germline V gene (reference sequence). The CDR3 coding sequence is TGTGCCAGCAGCCCATATAGGGGGGACCGGACAGGGGACCAGCCCCAGCATTTT. Encoded protein: CASSPYRGDRTGDQPQHF. The whole variable domain, filled in from reference TRBV7-9 and TRBJ1-5, reads DTGVSQNPRHKITKRGQNVTFRCDPISEHNRLYWYRQTLGQGPEFLTYFQNEAQLEKSRLLSDRFSAERPKGSFSTLEIQRTEQGDSAMYLCASSPYRGDRTGDQPQHFGDGTRLSIL.

The CDR3 bases are TGTGCCATCAGTCGTCCGGGACAGGGGGCCGGGACCGAGCAGTACTTC. This gives the protein CAISRPGQGAGTEQYF. The rearrangement joins TRBV10-3 to TRBJ2-7; the match to TRBD1 covers 12 bases. Germline lookup yields CDR1 ENHRY and CDR2 SYGVKD. This CDR3 has 16 residues. The V and J ends lost 5 bases and 6 bases, in that order; junction bases with no gene match: 11.

The chain is built from TRBV14 and TRBJ2-1; TRBD2 aligns across 10 bases. CDR3 size: 19 residues. V was clipped by 3 bases and J by 7 bases; unmatched bases: 18. Germline V gives CDR1 SGHDN, CDR2 FVKESK. The CDR3 nucleotides read TGTGCCAGCAGCCACACTCTTACTAGCGGGGATACCCAAGGGAATGAGCAGTTCTTC. Its translation: CASSHTLTSGDTQGNEQFF.

The V and J genes are TRBV27 and TRBJ1-2, with 9 bases lining up with TRBD1. Germline CDR1 and CDR2: MNHEY and SMNVEV (reference sequence). V trimming: 5 bases; J trimming: 2 bases; junction bases outside the gene matches: 21. The CDR3 has 20 residues. CDR3 DNA: TGTGCCAGCAGTGGATACTCGGGACAAGGACCCGGGACAGGGAACTATGGCTACACCTTC. This translates into CASSGYSGQGPGTGNYGYTF.